The 27 T cell receptor beta chains below come from one sample, sequenced in a study of T cell responses to AZD1222 COVID-19 vaccine. Some clones are missing from TCRdb's copy, which holds only in-frame ones; the method was immunoSEQ multiplex PCR. Of fewer than 120,000 clones detected, 92% appear once; the ten largest clones hold 2.5%. This specimen consisted of peripheral blood, obtained 28 days after the second AZD1222 dose. The receptors here all came from an adult who received the AZD1222 COVID-19 vaccine.

This chain uses TRBV4-2 with TRBJ2-7; D is perhaps TRBD1 or TRBD2 (6 bases each). Trimming took off 0 bases at V and 3 bases at J, with 12 bases between the two ends. This CDR3 is 15 amino acids long. Per germline, CDR1 LGHNA and CDR2 YNFKEQ. The CDR3 reads CASSQEAGEVYEQYF. DNA of the CDR3: TGTGCCAGCAGCCAAGAAGCAGGGGAGGTCTACGAGCAGTACTTC.

V is TRBV19 and J is TRBJ2-7, with D tentatively TRBD1 (6 bases). The germline gives CDR1 LNHDA, CDR2 SQIVND (reference sequence). The CDR3 loop spans 13 amino acids. Trimming removed 6 bases at V and 5 bases at J, with 14 bases between. The CDR3 region is CASSPATGNEQYF. The CDR3 DNA is TGTGCCAGTAGCCCTGCTACAGGGAACGAGCAGTACTTC.

The V gene is TRBV18, the J gene TRBJ2-7, with a tentative D call TRBD2 (5 bases). In germline, CDR1 is KGHSH, CDR2 LQKENI. V shed 6 bases and J shed 7 bases, with 19 bases lying between them. The CDR3 is 14 amino acids. The CDR3 here is CASSPDLAGGEQYF. Written as DNA, the CDR3 is TGTGCCAGCTCTCCCGACTTGGCGGGTGGGGAGCAGTACTTC.

As to this clone: Other DNA sequences within the sample encode an identical CDR3. The chain links TRBV7-9 to TRBJ2-7, with a tentative D call TRBD1 (6 bases). Trimming took 5 bases from V and 4 from J, leaving 9 bases between them. The CDR3 totals 12 residues. CDR1 and CDR2 (germline): SEHNR, FQNEAQ (reference sequence). CDR3: CASSPTGYEQYF. In DNA, the CDR3 is TGTGCCAGCAGCCCTACAGGGTACGAGCAGTACTTC.

This chain uses TRBV7-9 with TRBJ2-7; 7 bases align to TRBD1. Germline V gene data show CDR1 as SEHNR and CDR2 as FQNEAQ (reference sequence). CDR3 size: 14 residues. The J segment lost 0 bases and the V segment lost 10 bases, leaving 9 bases of the junction unmatched. CDR3 sequence reads: CATDTGANSYEQYF. Here the CDR3 DNA reads TGTGCCACCGATACAGGGGCAAACTCCTACGAGCAGTACTTC. Combining the CDR3 with reference TRBV7-9 and TRBJ2-7 gives the whole variable domain DTGVSQNPRHKITKRGQNVTFRCDPISEHNRLYWYRQTLGQGPEFLTYFQNEAQLEKSRLLSDRFSAERPKGSFSTLEIQRTEQGDSAMYLCATDTGANSYEQYFGPGTRLTVT.

CDR3 in amino acids: CASSSAGVLAFF. The DNA of the CDR3 is TGTGCCAGCAGTTCGGCAGGGGTGCTGGCTTTCTTT. The chain has TRBV6-5 and TRBJ1-1; D perhaps matches TRBD1 (6 bases). Trimming pared 4 bases from V and 11 bases from J, leaving 14 bases between. The CDR3 contains 12 residues. CDR1 and CDR2 (germline): MNHEY, SVGAGI.

The J gene is TRBJ2-2, the V gene TRBV10-1; 8 positions match TRBD1. Germline V gene lookup returns CDR1 WNHNN and CDR2 SYGVQD (reference sequence). The CDR3 is 14 residues long. With 4 bases clipped from V and 6 bases from J, the junction kept 4 bases outside the gene matches. The CDR3 DNA reads as TGCGCCAGCAGTGGGGACAGGTTCGCCGGGGAGCTGTTTTTT. It encodes CASSGDRFAGELFF.

The chain combines TRBV18 with TRBJ1-1; no definite D call. V lost 3 bases, J lost 1 base, and 9 bases lay in between. The germline CDR1 and CDR2 sequences are KGHSH and LQKENI. The CDR3 runs 14 residues. CDR3 nucleotides: TGTGCCAGCTCACCTTCGCGGGGGAACACTGAAGCTTTCTTT. Its translation is CASSPSRGNTEAFF.

V usage is TRBV28 and J usage is TRBJ1-4, with a tentative D call TRBD1 (5 bases). The CDR3 has 15 amino acids. Germline lookup yields CDR1 MDHEN and CDR2 SYDVKM. V was cut by 0 bases and J by 8 bases, with 13 bases left in between. The CDR3 DNA reads TGTGCCAGCAGTTTATGGTCCGGGCCAGGGGAAAAACTGTTTTTT. Translation gives CASSLWSGPGEKLFF. Together with reference TRBV28 and TRBJ1-4, the CDR3 gives the full variable domain: DVKVTQSSRYLVKRTGEKVFLECVQDMDHENMFWYRQDPGLGLRLIYFSYDVKMKEKGDIPEGYSVSREKKERFSLILESASTNQTSMYLCASSLWSGPGEKLFFGSGTQLSVL.

The genes are TRBV6-5 and TRBJ2-7; D call uncertain. Trimming shortened V by 6 bases and J by 3 bases, and 9 bases separated the two germline ends. Germline CDR1 reads MNHEY; CDR2 reads SVGAGI. CDR3 length equals 12 residues. The CDR3 sequence is CASRVVSYEQYF. CDR3 bases: TGTGCCAGCAGAGTGGTGAGCTACGAGCAGTACTTC.

This chain links TRBV18 with TRBJ2-3, with a tentative D call TRBD2 (5 bases). The CDR3 length is 15 residues. Germline-derived CDR1 and CDR2 are KGHSH and LQKENI. V dropped 6 bases and J dropped 0 bases, with 13 bases sitting between them. The CDR3 bases are TGTGCCAGCTCCCAGGCAGGACTGAGCACAGATACGCAGTATTTT. Encoded protein: CASSQAGLSTDTQYF.

The gene calls are TRBV5-1 and TRBJ1-1; D may be TRBD1 (6 bases). Between the trimmed V and J ends, which lost 7 bases and 5 bases, there was a span of 18 bases. CDR1 and CDR2 from the germline V gene are SGHRS and YFSETQ. This CDR3 comprises 14 residues. The CDR3 protein is CASASTGAGTEAFF. The DNA for the CDR3 is TGCGCCAGCGCCTCCACGGGGGCCGGAACTGAAGCTTTCTTT. The whole variable domain, remainder taken from reference TRBV5-1 and TRBJ1-1, is KAGVTQTPRYLIKTRGQQVTLSCSPISGHRSVSWYQQTPGQGLQFLFEYFSETQRNKGNFPGRFSGRQFSNSRSEMNVSTLELGDSALYLCASASTGAGTEAFFGQGTRLTVV.

V gene TRBV7-8 combines with J gene TRBJ1-1; 10 bases are shared with TRBD1. The CDR3 has 13 residues. Germline V CDR1 and CDR2: SGHVS, FQNEAQ. Trimming cost V 4 bases and J 4 bases; bases outside gene matches: 0. In DNA form, the CDR3 reads TGTGCCAGCAGCTGGACAGGGGGCACTGAAGCTTTCTTT. Encoded protein: CASSWTGGTEAFF.

V usage is TRBV13 and J usage is TRBJ2-4; D may be TRBD1 (5 bases). Germline CDR1 PRHDT, CDR2 FYEKMQ (reference sequence). CDR3 length: 16 residues. V was trimmed by 2 bases and J by 0 bases, leaving 11 bases between them. Here the CDR3 reads CASSLTRTSAKNIQYF. CDR3 nucleotides: TGTGCCAGCAGCTTAACCCGGACATCAGCCAAAAACATTCAGTACTTC.

In its sample, this clone was seen a few times. The rearrangement links TRBV7-9 to TRBJ1-2; 7 bases are a match to TRBD1. The junction had 11 bases not matched to a gene; V was cut back by 2 bases and J by 8 bases. This CDR3 region has 15 residues. CDR1 SEHNR and CDR2 FQNEAQ come from the germline V gene (reference sequence). The CDR3 loop is CASSLRTTGAPGYTF. The CDR3 DNA reads as TGTGCCAGCAGCTTAAGGACTACAGGGGCGCCGGGCTACACCTTC.

The chain has TRBV3-1 (or the pseudogene TRBV3-2) and TRBJ1-2, with D maybe TRBD1 (6 bases). Germline CDR1 and CDR2: LGHDT and YNNKEL (reference sequence). Trimming cost V 2 bases and J 7 bases, with 23 bases left between them. CDR3 size: 17 residues. CDR3 bases: TGTGCCAGCAGCCAATCACGTACCAGGGTCGACAGGATTGGCTACACCTTC. Amino acid sequence: CASSQSRTRVDRIGYTF.

This chain connects TRBV5-1 to TRBJ1-2; TRBD1 might be the D (5 bases). CDR3 length equals 16 residues. Deletions cut 2 bases from V and 4 bases from J, with 18 bases between. Looked up from germline, CDR1 is SGHRS and CDR2 is YFSETQ. In nucleotides, the CDR3 is TGCGCCAGCAGCTTAGGTCAGGGAACAATTAGCTATGGCTACACCTTC. As protein: CASSLGQGTISYGYTF.

This chain uses TRBV30 with TRBJ2-1; D unclear. Germline V lookup: CDR1 GTSNPN, CDR2 SVGIG (reference sequence). This CDR3 has 15 amino acids. Trimming shortened V by 0 bases and J by 7 bases, and 16 bases separated the two germline ends. CDR3 in amino acids: CAWSVQDVISNEQFF. The CDR3, as DNA: TGTGCCTGGAGTGTGCAGGATGTCATTTCGAATGAGCAGTTCTTC.

This clone was seen once. The chain uses TRBV6-6 and TRBJ1-2; possible D gene TRBD1, 5 bases. V gave up 5 bases and J gave up 4 bases, with 14 bases separating them. The CDR3 is 14 residues long. CDR1 is MNHNY and CDR2 is SVGAGI in the germline V gene (reference sequence). The CDR3 loop reads CASSATQGSYGYTF. CDR3 nucleotide sequence: TGTGCCAGCAGTGCCACCCAGGGCTCCTATGGCTACACCTTC.

The gene calls are TRBV2 and TRBJ2-5; perhaps TRBD2 as D (6 bases). The V end was cut by 7 bases, the J end by 5 bases, with 8 bases between. CDR3 length equals 11 residues. CDR1 is SNHLY, CDR2 FYNNEI, per germline. Here the CDR3 reads CASIGGETQYF. The CDR3 nucleotides read TGTGCCAGCATTGGGGGGGAGACCCAGTACTTC.

The rearrangement uses TRBV7-9 and TRBJ1-2; the D is unclear. V was trimmed by 4 bases and J by 1 base, leaving 7 bases between them. The length of the CDR3 is 13 residues. Looked up from germline, CDR1 is SEHNR and CDR2 is FQNEAQ (reference sequence). CDR3 DNA: TGTGCCAGCAGCTCCGAGGGTAACTATGGCTACACCTTC. The encoded protein is CASSSEGNYGYTF.

This clone has only one observation. The rearrangement uses TRBV7-2 and TRBJ1-5; D gene ambiguous. The CDR3 runs 13 residues. The V end lost 4 bases, the J end lost 11 bases, and 15 bases lay between the germline ends. From germline, CDR1 is SGHTA and CDR2 FQGNSA. This chain's CDR3 is CASSSGPAITQHF. The CDR3 bases are TGTGCCAGCAGCTCCGGACCAGCCATAACCCAGCATTTT. Supplemented by reference TRBV7-2 and TRBJ1-5, the full variable domain reads GAGVSQSPSNKVTEKGKDVELRCDPISGHTALYWYRQSLGQGLEFLIYFQGNSAPDKSGLPSDRFSAERTGGSVSTLTIQRTQQEDSAVYLCASSSGPAITQHFGDGTRLSIL.

V and J are TRBV27 and TRBJ2-7; 7 bases match TRBD1. Germline lookup yields CDR1 MNHEY and CDR2 SMNVEV (reference sequence). The CDR3 runs 15 residues. V dropped 5 bases and J dropped 2; count of bases not matched to a gene: 9. The DNA of the CDR3 is TGTGCCAGCAGTATCCCCGGGACAGCAACCTACGAGCAGTACTTC. Translating it yields CASSIPGTATYEQYF.

V and J are TRBV1 and TRBJ2-3; TRBD2 was called by the table and not checked on the DNA. TRBV1 is a pseudogene locus. The CDR3 totals 20 residues. CDR3 bases: TGCACCAGCAGCCAAGGTCATGAGGGGGGGGTTCGTTGGGGCACAGATACGCAGTATTTT. Translation: CTSSQGHEGGVRWGTDTQYF.

V gene TRBV7-3 combines with J gene TRBJ1-1; 7 nucleotides line up with TRBD1. The CDR3 totals 16 residues. Trimming took 1 base from V and 0 from J; bases not matched to a gene: 5. Germline loops: CDR1 SGHTA, CDR2 FQGTGA. The DNA for the CDR3 is TGTGCCAGCAGCTTAATCGGCGACAGGGTGAACACTGAAGCTTTCTTT. Translating gives CASSLIGDRVNTEAFF. The full variable domain, in which reference TRBV7-3 and TRBJ1-1 provide the parts outside the CDR3, is GAGVSQTPSNKVTEKGKYVELRCDPISGHTALYWYRQSLGQGPEFLIYFQGTGAADDSGLPNDRFFAVRPEGSVSTLKIQRTERGDSAVYLCASSLIGDRVNTEAFFGQGTRLTVV.

The genes are TRBV5-5 and TRBJ1-1; the match to TRBD1 covers 7 bases. CDR3 length: 14 residues. Trimming at V came to 4 bases and at J to 0 bases, leaving 3 bases not matched to a gene. Germline CDR1 and CDR2: SGHKS and YYEKEE (reference sequence). CDR3 bases: TGTGCCAGCAGCCGACAGGGTTTGAACACTGAAGCTTTCTTT. Translating it yields CASSRQGLNTEAFF.

This sequence joins TRBV19 and TRBJ1-4; D is unclear. Germline lookup yields CDR1 LNHDA and CDR2 SQIVND (reference sequence). V was trimmed by 5 bases and J by 5 bases, leaving 15 bases between them. The CDR3 totals 15 residues. The CDR3 nucleotides read TGTGCCAGTAGTGAGACCGGAACACTAAATGAAAAACTGTTTTTT. Amino acid sequence: CASSETGTLNEKLFF.